These T cell receptor beta chains were read from a single sample in a study of Graves' ophthalmopathy and Graves' hyperthyroidism. TCRdb fed the multiplex PCR reads into MiXCR, producing one record per CDR3 protein. This sample yields under 350,000 distinct CDR3 sequences, of which 15% to 20% are seen a single time; 9% to 15% belongs to the top ten. The sequenced sample consisted of peripheral blood. These TCRs come from an adult man with Graves' ophthalmopathy. CDR3s include the opening cysteine and the closing phenylalanine or tryptophan. Each record gives: D gene, V gene, clone size, J gene, CDR3 protein, CDR3 DNA. A D gene is named only where the DNA matches it firmly. Clone size is shown for a subset of rows, as once, few, many or a class of expanded clone.

D: TRBD1; V: TRBV28; size: many; J: TRBJ2-7; CDR3: CASSLGQGAGEQYF; DNA: TGTGCCAGCAGTTTAGGACAGGGGGCGGGCGAGCAGTACTTC
D: -; V: TRBV4-1; size: few; J: TRBJ2-7; CDR3: CASSQGAARDEQYF; DNA: TGCGCCAGCAGCCAAGGTGCCGCCAGGGACGAGCAGTACTTC
D: TRBD1; V: TRBV19; size: many; J: TRBJ2-5; CDR3: CASRPGTGSQETQYF; DNA: TGTGCCAGTAGACCCGGGACAGGATCACAAGAGACCCAGTACTTC
D: -; V: TRBV12-3/TRBV12-4; size: few; J: TRBJ1-1; CDR3: CASSRRLSGANTEAFF; DNA: TGTGCCAGCAGCCGTCGCCTTAGCGGGGCTAACACTGAAGCTTTCTTT
D: -; V: TRBV6-1; size: many; J: TRBJ2-5; CDR3: CASSDRTGIIETQYF; DNA: TGTGCCAGCAGTGACAGGACGGGGATAATAGAGACCCAGTACTTC
D: -; V: TRBV20-1; size: many; J: TRBJ2-5; CDR3: CSAPSNRDFAQETQYF; DNA: TGCAGTGCTCCCTCAAACAGGGATTTTGCCCAAGAGACCCAGTACTTC
D: -; V: TRBV28; size: -; J: TRBJ2-4; CDR3: CASSPGDGGRYIQYF; DNA: TGTGCCAGCAGTCCAGGGGATGGCGGTCGGTACATTCAGTACTTC
D: TRBD1; V: TRBV29-1; size: many; J: TRBJ1-1; CDR3: CSVSTDRLSSEAFF; DNA: TGCAGCGTTTCAACGGACAGGCTGTCCTCTGAAGCTTTCTTT
D: TRBD1; V: TRBV12-3/TRBV12-4; size: many; J: TRBJ1-2; CDR3: CASSRKSGQGDGYTF; DNA: TGTGCCAGCAGTAGAAAGTCGGGACAGGGGGATGGCTACACCTTC
D: -; V: TRBV7-9; size: -; J: TRBJ2-4; CDR3: CASSLSYKNIQYF; DNA: TGTGCCAGCAGCTTATCCTACAAAAACATTCAGTACTTC
D: TRBD1; V: TRBV4-1; size: many; J: TRBJ2-7; CDR3: CASSQDHRGITYEQYF; DNA: TGCGCCAGCAGCCAAGATCACAGGGGGATCACCTACGAGCAGTACTTC
D: -; V: TRBV4-1; size: many; J: TRBJ1-5; CDR3: CASSQDRGGQPQHF; DNA: TGCGCCAGCAGCCAAGACAGGGGAGGCCAGCCCCAGCATTTT
D: TRBD2; V: TRBV5-1; size: many; J: TRBJ2-2; CDR3: CASSLSYGGGQANTGELFF; DNA: TGCGCCAGCAGCCTCAGCTATGGCGGGGGGCAGGCGAACACCGGGGAGCTGTTTTTT
D: TRBD1; V: TRBV4-3; size: many; J: TRBJ1-1; CDR3: CASSQEGTAEAFF; DNA: TGCGCCAGCAGCCAAGAAGGGACAGCTGAAGCTTTCTTT
D: -; V: TRBV4-2; size: many; J: TRBJ2-7; CDR3: CASSHPLGYEQYF; DNA: TGTGCCAGCAGCCACCCTCTCGGCTACGAGCAGTACTTC
D: TRBD2; V: TRBV12-3/TRBV12-4; size: many; J: TRBJ2-7; CDR3: CASSTADSGRLVYEQYF; DNA: TGTGCCAGCAGTACAGCCGACAGCGGGAGATTGGTCTACGAGCAGTACTTC
D: -; V: TRBV2; size: many; J: TRBJ2-5; CDR3: CASSELGGAQYF; DNA: TGTGCCAGCAGTGAACTGGGCGGTGCCCAGTACTTC
D: -; V: TRBV30; size: -; J: TRBJ2-7; CDR3: CAWSALSGGNEQYF; DNA: TGTGCCTGGAGTGCTTTGTCAGGGGGGAACGAGCAGTACTTC
D: -; V: TRBV12-3/TRBV12-4; size: many; J: TRBJ1-6; CDR3: CASSLKGGLSPLHF; DNA: TGTGCCAGCAGTTTGAAGGGGGGCCTCTCACCCCTCCACTTT
D: -; V: TRBV12-5; size: many; J: TRBJ2-7; CDR3: CASGLALPFPFHEQYF; DNA: TGTGCTAGTGGTTTGGCCTTACCTTTTCCTTTCCACGAGCAGTACTTC
D: -; V: TRBV7-8; size: many; J: TRBJ1-5; CDR3: CASSSDSPTGQPQHF; DNA: TGTGCCAGCAGCTCGGACTCACCAACGGGTCAGCCCCAGCATTTT
D: TRBD1; V: TRBV12-3/TRBV12-4; size: -; J: TRBJ1-2; CDR3: CASSRDRYNYGYTF; DNA: TGTGCCAGCAGCAGGGACAGATATAACTATGGCTACACCTTC
D: TRBD2; V: TRBV29-1; size: many; J: TRBJ2-5; CDR3: CSGILAGLKETQYF; DNA: TGCAGCGGGATCCTAGCGGGCCTAAAAGAGACCCAGTACTTC
D: -; V: TRBV24-1; size: many; J: TRBJ1-6; CDR3: CATSRDTAYNSPLHF; DNA: TGTGCCACTAGCCGGGACACCGCCTATAATTCACCCCTCCACTTT
D: -; V: TRBV20-1; size: -; J: TRBJ1-1; CDR3: CSANGEAFF; DNA: TGCAGTGCTAACGGTGAAGCTTTCTTT
D: -; V: TRBV28; size: -; J: TRBJ1-2; CDR3: CASSLGRLSYGYTF; DNA: TGTGCCAGCAGTTTAGGCAGGTTATCCTATGGCTACACCTTC
D: -; V: TRBV4-3; size: many; J: TRBJ1-1; CDR3: CASSQGLGPTEAFF; DNA: TGCGCCAGCAGCCAGGGCTTGGGACCCACTGAAGCTTTCTTT